Below are 17 T cell receptor beta chains sequenced from a single sample in a study of technical replicates of blood from a few donors. Assay: immunoSEQ multiplex PCR; the TCRdb copy retains only in-frame clones and omits some. The sample lists over 50,000 clones; roughly 92% were seen once. The sequenced sample consisted of T cells isolated from PBMCs. The receptors come from a human donor in good health.

The chain recombines TRBV9 with TRBJ1-1; 7 positions agree with TRBD1. The V gene end was trimmed by 4 bases and the J gene end by 1 base; junction bases not matched to a gene: 19. CDR1 is SGDLS and CDR2 is YYNGEE in the germline V gene. CDR3 size: 19 residues. CDR3 nucleotide sequence: TGTGCCAGCAGCCCCCGACAGGGATATCCCTCTTCGCCGAACACTGAAGCTTTCTTT. Translation: CASSPRQGYPSSPNTEAFF.

Turning to this clone: Other DNA variants within this sample encode the same CDR3. The CDR3 DNA follows: TGTGCCAGCAGTTCACCCGGTGGCAGGAGCACAGATACGCAGTATTTT. As protein: CASSSPGGRSTDTQYF. The rearrangement uses TRBV28 and TRBJ2-3; unclear D gene. Looked up from germline, CDR1 is MDHEN and CDR2 is SYDVKM. V lost 4 bases to trimming and J lost 0 bases, with 14 bases between them. The CDR3 sequence is 16 residues long.

CDR3 in amino acids: CASSFWTGHNYGYTF. CDR3 in DNA: TGTGCCAGCAGCTTCTGGACAGGGCATAACTATGGCTACACCTTC. The chain links TRBV11-2 to TRBJ1-2; 8 bases are a match to TRBD1. Germline V gene sequence: CDR1 SGHAT, CDR2 FQNNGV. The J segment lost 1 base and the V segment lost 3 bases, leaving 4 bases of the junction unmatched. CDR3 length: 15 amino acids.

Only one count was recorded for this clone. The chain combines TRBV7-9 with TRBJ2-1; 8 nucleotides agree with TRBD2. Germline V gene lookup returns CDR1 SEHNR and CDR2 FQNEAQ (reference sequence). The CDR3 extends over 16 amino acids. Unmatched junction bases numbered 11, after V lost 6 bases and J lost 4 bases. CDR3 coding DNA: TGTGCCAGCAGTCACAGCGGGAGCGGTCCATACAATGAGCAGTTCTTC. Translating it yields CASSHSGSGPYNEQFF.

The rearrangement uses TRBV28 and TRBJ1-2, with D perhaps TRBD1 (6 bases). This CDR3 has 16 residues. With 2 bases removed from V and 0 bases from J, the gap between germline ends came to 13 bases. Germline V gene lookup returns CDR1 MDHEN and CDR2 SYDVKM. CDR3 sequence reads: CASSLRRDNPNYGYTF. The CDR3 DNA reads as TGTGCCAGCAGTTTACGCCGGGACAACCCTAACTATGGCTACACCTTC.

This chain uses TRBV11-2 with TRBJ1-2; no firm D call. Germline CDR1 and CDR2: SGHAT and FQNNGV. V was cut by 2 bases and J by 4 bases, with 8 bases left in between. This CDR3 has 13 amino acids. The CDR3: CASSLRQVYGYTF. The CDR3 bases are TGTGCCAGCAGCTTAAGGCAGGTCTATGGCTACACCTTC.

The chain links TRBV6-5 to TRBJ2-7; maybe TRBD2 (6 bases). The germline CDR1 and CDR2 sequences are MNHEY and SVGAGI. V was clipped by 7 bases and J by 2 bases, with 18 bases between them. The CDR3 extends over 15 amino acids. The CDR3 here is CASKNSEGFTYEQYF. The CDR3 nucleotides read TGTGCCAGCAAAAACTCGGAGGGGTTCACCTACGAGCAGTACTTC.

In its sample, this clone was seen once. The rearrangement joins TRBV9 to TRBJ2-1, with 7 bases matching TRBD1. The CDR3 consists of 15 residues. Germline trimming cut 4 bases from V and 3 bases from J; bases unmatched to any gene: 7. Germline CDR1 reads SGDLS; CDR2 reads YYNGEE. As DNA, the CDR3 is TGTGCCAGCAGCCCAGAGTGGACAGGCTACAATGAGCAGTTCTTC. Protein sequence: CASSPEWTGYNEQFF.

The genes are TRBV7-9 and TRBJ2-3; D ambiguous. Germline V gene lookup returns CDR1 SEHNR and CDR2 FQNEAQ (reference sequence). V was clipped by 5 bases and J by 3 bases, with 3 bases between them. The CDR3 totals 11 residues. The CDR3 nucleotides read TGTGCCAGCAGCGAGACAGATACGCAGTATTTT. This codes for CASSETDTQYF.

The V gene is TRBV11-1, the J gene TRBJ1-1; 7 bases are shared with TRBD1. Per germline, CDR1 SGHAT and CDR2 FQDESV (reference sequence). After removal of 5 bases from V and 0 bases from J, the junction contained 9 bases not matched to a gene. The CDR3 is 16 amino acids. This chain's CDR3 is CASSRQGLLLNTEAFF. CDR3 DNA sequence: TGTGCCAGCAGCCGACAGGGACTCCTCCTGAACACTGAAGCTTTCTTT.

V usage is TRBV28 and J usage is TRBJ1-1, with D uncertain. CDR3 size: 13 residues. V lost 5 bases to trimming and J lost 6 bases, with 13 bases between them. Germline V gene sequence: CDR1 MDHEN, CDR2 SYDVKM. CDR3 coding DNA: TGTGCCAGCAGTCCCCTAGATGAATCTGAAGCTTTCTTT. As protein: CASSPLDESEAFF.

The chain couples TRBV6-5 to TRBJ2-7; 12 bases are a match to TRBD2. The CDR3 runs to 15 residues. Germline assignment: CDR1 MNHEY and CDR2 SVGAGI. J was trimmed by 2 bases and V by 4 bases; bases with no gene match: 3. The CDR3, as DNA: TGTGCCAGCAGTTTACTAGCGGGAGGTACCTACGAGCAGTACTTC. Its translation is CASSLLAGGTYEQYF.

This clone was counted a few times. This CDR3 reads CASSWSAGINYGYTF. CDR3 nucleotides: TGTGCCAGCAGCTGGTCGGCGGGTATTAACTATGGCTACACCTTC. The genes are TRBV5-5 and TRBJ1-2, with no clear D. Trimming removed 3 bases at V and 1 base at J, with 13 bases between. Germline CDR1 and CDR2: SGHKS and YYEKEE (reference sequence). The CDR3 has 15 amino acids. The variable domain in full, with the rest retrieved from reference TRBV5-5 and TRBJ1-2, is DAGVTQSPTHLIKTRGQQVTLRCSPISGHKSVSWYQQVLGQGPQFIFQYYEKEERGRGNFPDRFSARQFPNYSSELNVNALLLGDSALYLCASSWSAGINYGYTFGSGTRLTVV.

The gene calls are TRBV28 and TRBJ2-2; TRBD1 is a possible D gene (6 bases). V was trimmed by 5 bases and J by 8 bases, leaving 15 bases between them. This CDR3 region has 14 residues. CDR1 is MDHEN, CDR2 SYDVKM, per germline. The CDR3 region has the DNA TGTGCCAGCAGTGGCTCAACAGGGAAAGGGGAGCTGTTTTTT. This gives the protein CASSGSTGKGELFF.

V usage is TRBV11-2 and J usage is TRBJ1-4; D is possibly TRBD1 (6 bases). The CDR3 totals 16 residues. V lost 5 bases, J lost 7 bases, and 20 bases lay in between. Germline V gene lookup returns CDR1 SGHAT and CDR2 FQNNGV. This CDR3 reads CASSLYPRQAGEKLFF. The CDR3 coding sequence is TGTGCCAGCAGCCTCTACCCGCGACAGGCTGGTGAAAAACTGTTTTTT.

The chain links TRBV12-5 to TRBJ2-2, with D unresolved. Trimming pared 0 bases from V and 1 base from J, leaving 9 bases between. The CDR3 is 16 residues long. CDR1 is LGHNT and CDR2 is FRNRAP in the germline V gene. The CDR3 sequence is CASGLVLQRNTGELFF. In DNA, the CDR3 is TGTGCTAGTGGTTTGGTATTACAGAGGAACACCGGGGAGCTGTTTTTT.

The J gene is TRBJ1-1, the V gene TRBV11-3, with 8 bases that match TRBD1. Germline V lookup: CDR1 SGHNT, CDR2 YENEEA. The junction had 5 bases not matched to a gene; V was cut back by 5 bases and J by 0 bases. CDR3 length equals 15 residues. Here the CDR3 reads CASSGGQDLNTEAFF. The DNA for the CDR3 is TGTGCCAGCAGCGGGGGACAGGATTTGAACACTGAAGCTTTCTTT.